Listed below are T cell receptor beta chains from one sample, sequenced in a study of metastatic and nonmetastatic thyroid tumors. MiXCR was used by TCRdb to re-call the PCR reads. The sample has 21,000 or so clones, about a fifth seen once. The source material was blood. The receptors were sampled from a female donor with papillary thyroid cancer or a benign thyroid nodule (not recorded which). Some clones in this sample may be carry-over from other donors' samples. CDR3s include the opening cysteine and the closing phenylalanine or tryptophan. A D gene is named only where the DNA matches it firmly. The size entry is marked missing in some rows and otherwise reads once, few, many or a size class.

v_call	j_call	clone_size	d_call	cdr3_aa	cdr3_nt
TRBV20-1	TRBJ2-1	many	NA	CSAGEYNEQFF	TGCAGTGCCGGGGAGTACAATGAGCAGTTCTTC
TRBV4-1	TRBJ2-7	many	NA	CASSQDFRTYEQYF	TGCGCCAGCAGCCAAGATTTCCGAACCTACGAGCAGTACTTC
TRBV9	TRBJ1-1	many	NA	CASSEGTYSTEAFF	TGTGCCAGCAGCGAAGGGACCTATAGCACTGAAGCTTTCTTT
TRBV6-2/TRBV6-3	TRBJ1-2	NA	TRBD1	CASRSHGTEKREFGYGYTF	TGTGCCAGCAGGTCCCATGGGACAGAAAAGCGGGAGTTCGGATATGGCTACACCTTC
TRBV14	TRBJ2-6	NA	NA	CASILSGANVLTF	TGTGCCAGCATCCTCTCTGGGGCCAACGTCCTGACTTTC
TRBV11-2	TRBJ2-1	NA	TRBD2	CASSLGTSGGWDEQFF	TGTGCCAGCAGCTTGGGGACTAGCGGTGGTTGGGATGAGCAGTTCTTC
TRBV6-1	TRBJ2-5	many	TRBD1	CASRRRDRAQETQYF	TGTGCCAGCAGACGCCGGGACAGGGCTCAAGAGACCCAGTACTTC
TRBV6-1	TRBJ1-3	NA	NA	CASSISSGNTIYF	TGTGCCAGCAGTATCAGCTCTGGAAACACCATATATTTT
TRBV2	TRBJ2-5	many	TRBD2	CASSETRLAGQETQYF	TGTGCCAGCAGTGAGACGAGACTAGCCGGACAAGAGACCCAGTACTTC
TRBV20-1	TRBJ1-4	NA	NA	CSGTMGGDNEKLFF	TGCAGTGGTACCATGGGGGGGGATAATGAAAAACTGTTTTTT
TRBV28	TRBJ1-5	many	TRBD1	CASLSRDRYNQPQHF	TGTGCCAGTTTAAGCCGGGACAGATACAATCAGCCCCAGCATTTT
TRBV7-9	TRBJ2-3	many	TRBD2	CASSFSSGSTDTQYF	TGTGCCAGCAGCTTTAGTAGCGGGAGCACAGATACGCAGTATTTT
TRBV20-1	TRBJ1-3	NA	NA	CSSRDPQAHREGNTIYF	TGCAGTTCTAGAGATCCCCAGGCTCACCGGGAGGGAAACACCATATATTTT
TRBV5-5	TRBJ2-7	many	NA	CASSLAPGVDEQYF	TGTGCCAGCAGCTTGGCTCCAGGGGTGGACGAGCAGTACTTC
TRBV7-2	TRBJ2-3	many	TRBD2	CASSLAVGSGSPQRTQYF	TGTGCCAGCAGCTTAGCAGTTGGCAGCGGGAGCCCGCAGAGGACGCAGTATTTT
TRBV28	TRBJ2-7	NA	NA	CASSFLGGNPYGKYF	TGTGCCAGCAGTTTTCTAGGAGGGAACCCCTACGGGAAGTACTTC
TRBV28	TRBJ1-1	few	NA	CASSFERGTEAFF	TGTGCCAGCAGTTTTGAGCGGGGCACTGAAGCTTTCTTT
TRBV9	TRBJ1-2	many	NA	CASSPGTRRGYTF	TGTGCCAGCAGCCCGGGGACCCGGCGTGGCTACACCTTC
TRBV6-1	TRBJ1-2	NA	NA	CARRVTAFHGYTF	TGTGCCAGAAGAGTGACAGCCTTCCATGGCTACACCTTC
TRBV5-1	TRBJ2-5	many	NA	CASSLGQGGETQYF	TGCGCCAGCAGCTTGGGACAGGGAGGAGAGACCCAGTACTTC
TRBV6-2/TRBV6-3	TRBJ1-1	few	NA	CASSDTNRQAEDFF	TGTGCCAGCAGTGACACCAACAGACAGGCTGAAGATTTCTTT
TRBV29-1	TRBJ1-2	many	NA	CSFGHTDGYTF	TGCAGCTTCGGACACACTGACGGCTACACCTTC
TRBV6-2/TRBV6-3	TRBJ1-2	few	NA	CASSSHRRLHYFYGYTF	TGTGCCAGCAGTTCCCACAGAAGACTACATTATTTCTATGGCTACACCTTC
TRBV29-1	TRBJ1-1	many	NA	CSVTTGWNTEAFF	TGCAGCGTCACTACTGGCTGGAACACTGAAGCTTTCTTT
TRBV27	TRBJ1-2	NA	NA	CASSAGSGYTF	TGTGCCAGCAGTGCCGGAAGTGGCTACACCTTC
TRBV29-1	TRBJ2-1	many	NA	CSVVPPASSNEQFF	TGCAGCGTTGTACCACCAGCCTCATCCAATGAGCAGTTCTTC
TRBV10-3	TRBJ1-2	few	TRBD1	CAIRPTGGLDGYTF	TGTGCCATCAGACCTACAGGGGGCCTCGATGGCTACACCTTC
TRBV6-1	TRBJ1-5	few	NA	CASSLGWVNQPQHF	TGTGCCAGCAGCCTCGGGTGGGTTAATCAGCCCCAGCATTTT
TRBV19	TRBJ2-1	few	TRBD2	CASSTRFSAGDLEQFF	TGTGCCAGTAGTACCCGCTTTTCGGCGGGAGATCTTGAGCAGTTCTTC
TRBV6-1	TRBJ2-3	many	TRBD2	CASTNTGGEADTQYF	TGTGCCAGCACCAATACCGGGGGGGAGGCAGATACGCAGTATTTT
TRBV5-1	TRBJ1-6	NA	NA	CASSLEVRTENSPLHF	TGCGCCAGCAGCTTGGAGGTAAGGACGGAGAACTCACCCCTACACTTT
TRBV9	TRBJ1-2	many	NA	CASSGAPNYGYTF	TGTGCCAGCTCAGGTGCTCCTAACTATGGCTACACCTTC
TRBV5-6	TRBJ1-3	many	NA	CASSLVRAGENTIYF	TGTGCCAGCAGCTTGGTGAGGGCAGGGGAAAACACCATATATTTT
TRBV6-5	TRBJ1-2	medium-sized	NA	CASSYSGTGYTF	TGTGCCAGCAGTTACTCAGGGACTGGCTACACCTTC
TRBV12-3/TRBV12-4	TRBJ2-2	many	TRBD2	CASSLEAGGPTGELFF	TGTGCCAGCAGTCTAGAAGCGGGAGGGCCGACCGGGGAGCTGTTTTTT
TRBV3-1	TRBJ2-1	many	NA	CASSQGLGTANEQFF	TGTGCCAGCAGCCAAGGTCTAGGGACGGCCAATGAGCAGTTCTTC
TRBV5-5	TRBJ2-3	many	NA	CASSLEPVADTQYF	TGTGCCAGCAGCTTGGAGCCAGTGGCAGATACGCAGTATTTT
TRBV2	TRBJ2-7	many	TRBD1	CASSEWGQTYEQYF	TGTGCCAGCAGTGAATGGGGACAGACCTACGAGCAGTACTTC
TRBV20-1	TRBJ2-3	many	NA	CSANRGGSTDTQYF	TGCAGTGCTAACAGGGGAGGGAGCACAGATACGCAGTATTTT
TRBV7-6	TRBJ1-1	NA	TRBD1	CASSLDWDSEAFF	TGTGCCAGCAGCTTAGACTGGGACAGTGAAGCTTTCTTT
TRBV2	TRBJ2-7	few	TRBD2	CAGRTGTSDHEQYF	TGTGCCGGGAGAACCGGGACTAGCGACCACGAGCAGTACTTC
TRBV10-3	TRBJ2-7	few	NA	CAISESGEGSYDQYF	TGTGCCATCAGTGAGTCCGGGGAAGGTTCCTACGATCAGTACTTC
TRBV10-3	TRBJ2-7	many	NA	CAILRAIGYEQYF	TGTGCCATCCTCAGAGCCATCGGATACGAGCAGTACTTC
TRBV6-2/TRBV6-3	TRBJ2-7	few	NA	CASRGLGNVSYEQYF	TGTGCCAGCAGGGGACTTGGAAACGTTTCCTACGAGCAGTACTTC
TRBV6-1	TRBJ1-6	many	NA	CASSGDRYNSPPHF	TGTGCCAGCAGTGGAGACAGATATAATTCACCCCCCCACTTT
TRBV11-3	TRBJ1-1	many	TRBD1	CASSVGQQNTEAFF	TGTGCCAGCAGCGTGGGACAGCAGAACACTGAAGCTTTCTTT
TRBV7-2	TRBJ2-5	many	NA	CASSLGGPNSQYF	TGTGCCAGCAGCTTAGGGGGTCCGAATAGCCAGTACTTC
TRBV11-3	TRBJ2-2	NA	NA	CASSLGSGGAGELFF	TGTGCCAGCAGCTTAGGGTCCGGGGGCGCCGGGGAGCTGTTTTTT
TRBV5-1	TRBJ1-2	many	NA	CASTTDGSYGYTF	TGCGCCAGCACCACCGACGGTTCCTATGGCTACACCTTC
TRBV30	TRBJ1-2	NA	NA	CAWSPWGNYGYTF	TGTGCCTGGAGTCCTTGGGGAAACTATGGCTACACCTTC
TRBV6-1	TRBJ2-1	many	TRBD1	CASRDRGFLNNEQFF	TGTGCCAGCAGGGACAGGGGATTCTTGAACAATGAGCAGTTCTTC
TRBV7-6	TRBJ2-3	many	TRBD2	CASSSRGGADTQYF	TGTGCCAGCAGCTCTCGGGGGGGCGCAGATACGCAGTATTTT
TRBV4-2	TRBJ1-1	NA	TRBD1	CASAGTGANTEAFF	TGTGCCAGCGCTGGGACAGGGGCGAACACTGAAGCTTTCTTT